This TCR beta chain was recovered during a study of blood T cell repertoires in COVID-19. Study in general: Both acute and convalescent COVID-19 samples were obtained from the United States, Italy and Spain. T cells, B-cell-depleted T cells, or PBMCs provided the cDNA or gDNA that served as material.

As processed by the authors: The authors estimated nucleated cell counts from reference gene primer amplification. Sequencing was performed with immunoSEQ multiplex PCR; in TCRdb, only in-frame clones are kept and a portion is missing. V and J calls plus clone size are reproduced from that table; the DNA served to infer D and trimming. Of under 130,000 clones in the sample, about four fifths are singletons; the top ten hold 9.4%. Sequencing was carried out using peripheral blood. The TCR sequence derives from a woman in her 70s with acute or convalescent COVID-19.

The CDR3 region is CASSHRTPISYNEQFF. The CDR3 DNA reads as TGTGCCAGCAGCCATAGGACTCCCATCTCCTACAATGAGCAGTTCTTC. The chain recombines TRBV14 with TRBJ2-1, with a weak D call TRBD2 (5 bases). Trimming removed 3 bases at V and 0 bases at J, with 12 bases between. There are 16 residues in the CDR3. Germline CDR1 SGHDN, CDR2 FVKESK. The variable domain in full, completed from reference TRBV14 and TRBJ2-1, reads EAGVTQFPSHSVIEKGQTVTLRCDPISGHDNLYWYRRVMGKEIKFLLHFVKESKQDESGMPNNRFLAERTGGTYSTLKVQPAELEDSGVYFCASSHRTPISYNEQFFGPGTRLTVL.